A selection of T cell receptor beta chains follows, all from one sample in a study of OX40 agonist ivuxolimab in advanced cancers. The data were produced by immunoSEQ multiplex PCR, yet TCRdb's version contains in-frame clones alone and is incomplete. The table has approximately 35,000 clones, 79% seen once; the top ten hold 11%. Sequences were derived from CD4+ or CD8+ T cells sorted from blood, sampled in a trial of the OX40 agonist ivuxolimab. The receptors were gathered from an adult with an advanced solid tumor such as melanoma, head and neck, liver or kidney cancer. Each CDR3 is given with its conserved first and last residue. Fields, in order: J gene, D gene, clone size, V gene, CDR3 DNA, CDR3 protein. D genes are given only for firm matches. For some rows the clone size is stated as once, few or many, or as a class when expanded; others skip it.

>TRBJ1-1|TRBD1|-|TRBV19
TGTGCCAGTAGTGTGGGGACAGGGCTGAACACTGAAGCTTTCTTT
CASSVGTGLNTEAFF
>TRBJ2-7|-|-|TRBV12-1
TGTGCCAGCAGCTCACGGGACAAAAACTACGAGCAGTACTTC
CASSSRDKNYEQYF
>TRBJ1-2|-|-|TRBV6-1
TGTGCCAGCAGTGAATTTCGGGGACTCTCGAATGGCTACACCTTC
CASSEFRGLSNGYTF
>TRBJ1-5|TRBD1|few|TRBV4-1
TGCGCCAGCAGCCAAGACCCGACAGGGATCCAGCCCCAGCATTTT
CASSQDPTGIQPQHF
>TRBJ2-1|-|-|TRBV23-1
TGCGCCAGCAGTCCGTTGCTCTCGGACAGAAAAAACTACAATGAGCAGTTCTTC
CASSPLLSDRKNYNEQFF
>TRBJ2-1|-|-|TRBV4-1
TGCGCCAGCAGCCAAGATCCCCCGCAGGGGTCCTACAATGAGCAGTTCTTC
CASSQDPPQGSYNEQFF
>TRBJ1-1|-|-|TRBV9
TGTGCCAGCAGCGTAGGAGGGGTGAACACTGAAGCTTTCTTT
CASSVGGVNTEAFF
>TRBJ1-3|TRBD1|-|TRBV10-2
TGCGCCAGCAGATCCGGACAGGGATCTGGAAACACCATATATTTT
CASRSGQGSGNTIYF
>TRBJ2-5|-|-|TRBV4-1
TGCGCCAGCAGCCAAGAGGGGGTGAGGCCACAAGAGACCCAGTACTTC
CASSQEGVRPQETQYF
>TRBJ2-7|-|-|TRBV2
TGTGCCAGCAGTGGGGACTTGACAGGATCCTACGAGCAGTACTTC
CASSGDLTGSYEQYF
>TRBJ1-2|TRBD1|once|TRBV10-3
TGTGCCATCAGTGATTCCGGGACAGGGAGTTATGGCTACACCTTC
CAISDSGTGSYGYTF
>TRBJ2-7|-|-|TRBV5-6
TGTGCCAGCAGCTTGGGCGAGAGGGTTTCAGCCTACGAGCAGTACTTC
CASSLGERVSAYEQYF
>TRBJ1-4|-|-|TRBV5-1
TGCGCCAGCAGCTTGGGACAGAATGAAAAACTGTTTTTT
CASSLGQNEKLFF
>TRBJ2-5|TRBD2|-|TRBV6-5
TGTGCCACCAAGCGGGGGGGCCGGTTTTCAGAGACCCAGTACTTC
CATKRGGRFSETQYF
>TRBJ1-2|-|-|TRBV7-8
TGTGCCAGCAGCTTAGGGACAGCTAATAACTATGGCTACACCTTC
CASSLGTANNYGYTF
>TRBJ1-1|-|-|TRBV6-6
TGTGCCAGCAGTTACTCAACAGGGACGTTCTTT
CASSYSTGTFF
>TRBJ1-6|-|-|TRBV13
TGTGCCAGCAGCTTAGGTGGGAGCTCCTATAATTCACCCCTCCACTTT
CASSLGGSSYNSPLHF
>TRBJ1-6|TRBD1|once|TRBV7-8
TGTGCCAGCAGCTCAGACAGGGAAACTTCACCCCTCCACTTT
CASSSDRETSPLHF
>TRBJ2-6|TRBD2|-|TRBV30
TGTGCCTGGAGGGGACTAGGGGTTCCAGGGGCCAACGTCCTGACTTTC
CAWRGLGVPGANVLTF
>TRBJ2-3|TRBD2|-|TRBV9
TGTGCCAGCACCCTCGGGGGGTTCGGAGATACGCAGTATTTT
CASTLGGFGDTQYF
>TRBJ1-2|TRBD1|-|TRBV6-4
TGTGCCAGCAGTGACCCAGACAGGGGTGGACTCCTCTTC
CASSDPDRGGLLF
>TRBJ2-2|TRBD2|-|TRBV28
TGTGCCACCGGGGGGTCAAACACCGGGGAGCTGTTTTTT
CATGGSNTGELFF
>TRBJ1-1|-|-|TRBV5-5
TGTGCCAGCAGTATGGGGGTACTTGGCACTGAAGCTTTCTTT
CASSMGVLGTEAFF
>TRBJ1-1|-|-|TRBV18
TGTGCCAGCCACTCAGGAGTGAACACTGAAGCTTTCTTT
CASHSGVNTEAFF
>TRBJ2-1|-|-|TRBV18
TGTGCCAGCTCACCGAGCGACTCCTACAATGAGCGGTTCTTC
CASSPSDSYNERFF
>TRBJ2-7|TRBD2|-|TRBV5-4
TGTGCCAGCAGTCGGACTAGCGGGGGCTCCTACGAGCAGTACTTC
CASSRTSGGSYEQYF
>TRBJ2-4|-|few|TRBV7-8
TGTGCCAGCAGCCCCTACTCTGAGGGGGCCAAAAACATTCAGTACTTC
CASSPYSEGAKNIQYF
>TRBJ2-2|-|-|TRBV6-4
TGTGCCAGCAGTGCCCCCTTTTTAGCGAGAACCGGGGAGCTGTTTTTT
CASSAPFLARTGELFF
>TRBJ2-2|-|-|TRBV27
TGTGCCAGCAGGCCCCACGGCACCGGGGAGCTGTTTTTT
CASRPHGTGELFF
>TRBJ2-2|TRBD2|few|TRBV19
TGTGCCAGTAGTATACTAGCGGGGGCTCCCACCGGGGAGCTGTTTTTT
CASSILAGAPTGELFF
>TRBJ1-1|TRBD1|-|TRBV5-4
TGTGCCAGCAGCTTGGGTAGACAGGGCCCTAACACTGAAGCTTTCTTT
CASSLGRQGPNTEAFF
>TRBJ1-1|TRBD1|-|TRBV4-1
TGCGCCAGCAGCCAGGACTACAGGGGGCAAGCTTTCTTT
CASSQDYRGQAFF
>TRBJ1-2|-|-|TRBV25-1
TGTGCCAGCAGTGAGCTGGGAACCTATGGCTACACCTTC
CASSELGTYGYTF
>TRBJ2-3|-|few|TRBV9
TGTGCCAGCGGGGGGACTGCCAGGGAGACGCAGTATTTT
CASGGTARETQYF
>TRBJ1-2|-|-|TRBV20-1
TGCAGTGCTCCTCCGCTGGGTGGCTACACCTTC
CSAPPLGGYTF
>TRBJ1-5|TRBD1|-|TRBV5-6
TGTGCCAGCAGCTTACAGGGGGCGATCAATCAGCCCCAGCATTTT
CASSLQGAINQPQHF
>TRBJ2-1|-|-|TRBV6-5
TGTGCCAGCAGTGACGCCAGTAATGAGCAGTTCTTC
CASSDASNEQFF
>TRBJ1-2|TRBD1|-|TRBV2
TGTGCCAGCAGTGACAGGGGGTGGGGCTATGGCTACACCTTC
CASSDRGWGYGYTF
>TRBJ1-2|TRBD1|once|TRBV13
TGTGCCAGCAGCCCGGGACAGCATCCTAACTATGGCTACACCTTC
CASSPGQHPNYGYTF
>TRBJ2-2|TRBD1|-|TRBV18
TGTGCCAGCTCACCTTACAGGGGGAGCACCGGGGAGCTGTTTTTT
CASSPYRGSTGELFF
>TRBJ1-5|-|once|TRBV19
TGTGCCAGTAGTATCTCAGGGGATGTTCAGCCCCAGCATTTT
CASSISGDVQPQHF
>TRBJ1-6|-|few|TRBV6-1
TGTGCCAGCACGTGGGGAGGCGGGTCTAATTCACCCCTCCACTTT
CASTWGGGSNSPLHF
>TRBJ2-7|TRBD1|-|TRBV5-1
TGCGCCAGCAGCTTGAGACAGGGTAGCGACGAGCAGTACTTC
CASSLRQGSDEQYF
>TRBJ2-3|-|-|TRBV5-1
TGCGCCAGCAACCGAGGGACAGATACGCAGTATTTT
CASNRGTDTQYF
>TRBJ2-2|TRBD1|-|TRBV5-1
TGCGCCAGCAGCTTTTCCGGGACAGCTAAGAACACCGGGGAGCTGTTTTTT
CASSFSGTAKNTGELFF
>TRBJ2-1|-|-|TRBV7-7
TGTGCCAGCAGCCTGGGACACCGAAACAATGAGCAGTTCTTC
CASSLGHRNNEQFF